The entry that follows covers one TCR beta chain sequence. Source study methods: Reference gene primer amplification in the assay estimated nucleated cell counts. This table comes from immunoSEQ multiplex PCR, and its TCRdb copy is limited to in-frame clones, with some not included. The V and J calls and the clone size are those of that table, but D and trimming were determined from the DNA. The sample has around 130,000 clones; 75% to 85% are singletons. These data originate in a study of blood T cell repertoires in COVID-19. In the study overall: Researchers got acute and convalescent COVID-19 samples from the United States, Italy and Spain. Sources were T cells, B-cell-depleted T cells, or PBMCs; the material itself was cDNA or gDNA.

Germline loops: CDR1 GTSNPN, CDR2 SVGIG (reference sequence). V lost 2 bases to trimming and J lost 3 bases; unmatched junction nucleotides: 6. The CDR3 runs 14 residues. This TCR was sampled from a man older than 75 with acute or convalescent COVID-19. The V gene is TRBV30, the J gene TRBJ2-7, with TRBD1 matching over 8 bases. The sample taken for sequencing was peripheral blood. The CDR3 DNA follows: TGTGCCTGGAGTTTTGGGACAGGCTTCTACGAGCAGTACTTC. This translates into CAWSFGTGFYEQYF.